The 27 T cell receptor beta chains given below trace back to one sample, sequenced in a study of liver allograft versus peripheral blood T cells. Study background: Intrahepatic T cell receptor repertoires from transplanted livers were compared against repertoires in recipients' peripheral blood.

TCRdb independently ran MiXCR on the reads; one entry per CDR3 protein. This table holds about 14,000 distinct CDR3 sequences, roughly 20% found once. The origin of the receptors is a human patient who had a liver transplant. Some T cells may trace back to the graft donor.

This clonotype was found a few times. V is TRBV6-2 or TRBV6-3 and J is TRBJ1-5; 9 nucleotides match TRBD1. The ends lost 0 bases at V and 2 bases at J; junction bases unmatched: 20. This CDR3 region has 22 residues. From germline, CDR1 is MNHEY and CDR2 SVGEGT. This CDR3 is CASSYSPTGGEEGRYGNQPQHF. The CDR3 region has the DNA TGTGCCAGCAGTTACTCCCCCACAGGGGGCGAAGAAGGTCGGTATGGCAATCAGCCCCAGCATTTT.

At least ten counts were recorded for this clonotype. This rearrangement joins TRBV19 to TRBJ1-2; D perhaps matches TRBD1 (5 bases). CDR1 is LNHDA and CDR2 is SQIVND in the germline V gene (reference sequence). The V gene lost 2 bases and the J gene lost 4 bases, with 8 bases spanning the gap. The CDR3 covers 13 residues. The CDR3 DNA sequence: TGTGCCAGTAGTATAAGGGGCGGCTATGGCTACACCTTC. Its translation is CASSIRGGYGYTF.

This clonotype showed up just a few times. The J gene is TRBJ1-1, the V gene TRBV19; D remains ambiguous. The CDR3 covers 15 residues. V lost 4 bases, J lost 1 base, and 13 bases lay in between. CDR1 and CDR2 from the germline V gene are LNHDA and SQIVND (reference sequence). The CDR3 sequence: CASSSRPEGNTEAFF. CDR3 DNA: TGTGCCAGTAGTAGCAGGCCAGAGGGGAACACTGAAGCTTTCTTT.

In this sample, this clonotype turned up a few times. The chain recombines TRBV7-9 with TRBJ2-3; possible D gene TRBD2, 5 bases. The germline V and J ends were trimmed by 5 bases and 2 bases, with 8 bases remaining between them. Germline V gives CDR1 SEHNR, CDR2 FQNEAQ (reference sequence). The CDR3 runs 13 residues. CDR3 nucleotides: TGTGCCAGCAGCCGAGGACTCACAGATACGCAGTATTTT. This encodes CASSRGLTDTQYF.

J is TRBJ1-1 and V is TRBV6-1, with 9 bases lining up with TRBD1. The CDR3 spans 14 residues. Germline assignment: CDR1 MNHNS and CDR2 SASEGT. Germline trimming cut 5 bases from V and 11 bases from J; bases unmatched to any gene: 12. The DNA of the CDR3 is TGTGCCAGCAGTACGGGACAGGGAAGAAAAGCTGCTTTCTTT. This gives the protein CASSTGQGRKAAFF.

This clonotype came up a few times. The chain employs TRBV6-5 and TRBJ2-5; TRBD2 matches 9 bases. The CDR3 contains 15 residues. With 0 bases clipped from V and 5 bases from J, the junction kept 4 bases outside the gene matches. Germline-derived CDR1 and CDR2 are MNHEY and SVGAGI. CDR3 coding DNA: TGTGCCAGCAGTTACTCGGCGGGGGGGCATGAGACCCAGTACTTC. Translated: CASSYSAGGHETQYF.

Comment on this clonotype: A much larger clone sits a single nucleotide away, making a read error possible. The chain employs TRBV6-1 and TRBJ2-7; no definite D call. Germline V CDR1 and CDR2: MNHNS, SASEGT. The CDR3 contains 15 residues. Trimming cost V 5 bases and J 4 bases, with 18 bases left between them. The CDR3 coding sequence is TGTGCCAGCAGTATTCGCCGGACGACCCATTACGAGCAGTACTTC. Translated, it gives CASSIRRTTHYEQYF.

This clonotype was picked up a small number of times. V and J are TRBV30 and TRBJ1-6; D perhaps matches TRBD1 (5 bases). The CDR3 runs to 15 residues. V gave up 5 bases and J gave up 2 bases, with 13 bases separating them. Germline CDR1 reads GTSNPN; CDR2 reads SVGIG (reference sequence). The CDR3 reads CAWQGGGTYNSPLHF. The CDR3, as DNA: TGTGCCTGGCAGGGCGGGGGTACCTATAATTCACCCCTCCACTTT.

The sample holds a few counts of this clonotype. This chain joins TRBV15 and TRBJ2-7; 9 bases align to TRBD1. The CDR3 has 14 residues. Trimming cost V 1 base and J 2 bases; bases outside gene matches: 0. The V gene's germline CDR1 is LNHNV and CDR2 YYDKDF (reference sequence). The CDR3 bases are TGTGCCACCAGCAGAGGGACAGGGGCCTACGAGCAGTACTTC. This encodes CATSRGTGAYEQYF.

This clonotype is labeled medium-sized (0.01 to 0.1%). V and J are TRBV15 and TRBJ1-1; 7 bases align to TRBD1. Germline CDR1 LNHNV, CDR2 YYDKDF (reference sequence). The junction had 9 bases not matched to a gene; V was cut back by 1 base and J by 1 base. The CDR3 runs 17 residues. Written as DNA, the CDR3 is TGTGCCACCAGCAGAGGAGGAACAGGGGTGGCGAACACTGAAGCTTTCTTT. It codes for CATSRGGTGVANTEAFF.

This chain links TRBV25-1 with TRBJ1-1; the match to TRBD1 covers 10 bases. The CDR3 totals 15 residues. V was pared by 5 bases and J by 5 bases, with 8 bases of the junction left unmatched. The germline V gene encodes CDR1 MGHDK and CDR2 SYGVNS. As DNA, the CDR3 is TGTGCCAGCAGTTCCCCGACAGGGGGCACGACTGAAGCTTTCTTT. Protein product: CASSSPTGGTTEAFF. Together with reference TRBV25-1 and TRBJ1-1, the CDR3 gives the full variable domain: EADIYQTPRYLVIGTGKKITLECSQTMGHDKMYWYQQDPGMELHLIHYSYGVNSTEKGDLSSESTVSRIRTEHFPLTLESARPSHTSQYLCASSSPTGGTTEAFFGQGTRLTVV.

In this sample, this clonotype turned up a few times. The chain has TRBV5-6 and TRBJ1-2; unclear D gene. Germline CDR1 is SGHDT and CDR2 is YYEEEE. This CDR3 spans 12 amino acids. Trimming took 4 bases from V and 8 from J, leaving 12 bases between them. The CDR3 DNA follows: TGTGCCAGCAGCGGGCAGCCCGGAGGCTACACCTTC. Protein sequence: CASSGQPGGYTF.

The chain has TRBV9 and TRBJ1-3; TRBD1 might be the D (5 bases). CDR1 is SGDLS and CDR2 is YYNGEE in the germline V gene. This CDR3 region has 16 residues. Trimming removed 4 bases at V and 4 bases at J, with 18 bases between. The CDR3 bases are TGTGCCAGCAGCTCCGCGGGGACGGGAATCGGAAACACCATATATTTT. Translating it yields CASSSAGTGIGNTIYF.

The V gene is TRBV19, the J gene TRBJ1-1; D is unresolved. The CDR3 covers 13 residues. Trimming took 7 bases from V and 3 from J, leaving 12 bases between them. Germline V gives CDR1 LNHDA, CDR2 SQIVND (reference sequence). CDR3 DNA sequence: TGTGCCAGTATGGGTCAGGTTGACACTGAAGCTTTCTTT. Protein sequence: CASMGQVDTEAFF.

DNA for the CDR3: TGTGCCAGCAGTTTTAAGGGCTACACCTTC. Encoded protein: CASSFKGYTF. The chain joins TRBV12-3 or TRBV12-4 to TRBJ1-2; D ambiguous. The CDR3 contains 10 residues. V lost 3 bases and J lost 8, with 4 bases in between.

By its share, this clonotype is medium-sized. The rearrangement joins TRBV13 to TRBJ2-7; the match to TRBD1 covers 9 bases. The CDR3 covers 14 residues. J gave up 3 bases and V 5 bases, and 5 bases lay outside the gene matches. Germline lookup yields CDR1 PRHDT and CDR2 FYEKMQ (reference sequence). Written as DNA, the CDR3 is TGTGCCAGCAGCGCTCCGGGACAGGGCTACGAGCAGTACTTC. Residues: CASSAPGQGYEQYF.

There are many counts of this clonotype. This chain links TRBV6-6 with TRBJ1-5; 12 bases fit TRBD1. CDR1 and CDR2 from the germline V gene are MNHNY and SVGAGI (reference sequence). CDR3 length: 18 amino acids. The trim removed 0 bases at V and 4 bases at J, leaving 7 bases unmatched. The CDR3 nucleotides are TGTGCCAGCAGTTACTCCTGGGGACAGGGGGCGGCAAATCAGCCCCAGCATTTT. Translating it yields CASSYSWGQGAANQPQHF.

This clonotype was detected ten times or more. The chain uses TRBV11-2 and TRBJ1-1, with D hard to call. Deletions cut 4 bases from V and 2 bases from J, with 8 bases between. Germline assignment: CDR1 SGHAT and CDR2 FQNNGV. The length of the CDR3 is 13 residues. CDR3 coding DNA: TGTGCCAGCAGCTCTACAGAAAACACTGAAGCTTTCTTT. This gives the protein CASSSTENTEAFF. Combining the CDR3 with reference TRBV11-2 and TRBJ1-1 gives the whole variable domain EAGVAQSPRYKIIEKRQSVAFWCNPISGHATLYWYQQILGQGPKLLIQFQNNGVVDDSQLPKDRFSAERLKGVDSTLKIQPAKLEDSAVYLCASSSTENTEAFFGQGTRLTVV.

The CDR3 spells CATSRVKGDMPQHF. For the CDR3, the DNA is TGTGCCACCAGCAGAGTTAAGGGCGACATGCCCCAGCATTTT. The rearrangement joins TRBV15 to TRBJ1-5; D gene unclear. Trimming cost V 1 base and J 9 bases, with 13 bases left between them. The CDR3 runs 14 residues. The germline CDR1 and CDR2 sequences are LNHNV and YYDKDF (reference sequence).

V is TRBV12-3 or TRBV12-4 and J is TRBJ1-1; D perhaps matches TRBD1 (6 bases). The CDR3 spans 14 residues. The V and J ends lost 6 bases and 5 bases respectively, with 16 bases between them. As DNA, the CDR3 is TGTGCCAGCAGCCCGCTCGTGGGGGCGACTGAAGCTTTCTTT. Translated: CASSPLVGATEAFF.

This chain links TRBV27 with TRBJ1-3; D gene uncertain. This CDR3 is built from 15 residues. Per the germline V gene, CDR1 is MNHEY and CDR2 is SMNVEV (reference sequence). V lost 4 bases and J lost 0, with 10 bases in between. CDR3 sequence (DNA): TGTGCCAGCAGTTCAGCACTTAGCTCTGGAAACACCATATATTTT. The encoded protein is CASSSALSSGNTIYF.

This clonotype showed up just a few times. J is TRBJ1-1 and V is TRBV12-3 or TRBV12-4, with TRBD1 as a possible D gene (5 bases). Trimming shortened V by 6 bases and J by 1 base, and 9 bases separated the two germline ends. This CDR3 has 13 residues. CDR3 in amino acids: CASRSTGNTEAFF. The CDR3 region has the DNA TGTGCCAGCAGGTCCACAGGGAACACTGAAGCTTTCTTT.

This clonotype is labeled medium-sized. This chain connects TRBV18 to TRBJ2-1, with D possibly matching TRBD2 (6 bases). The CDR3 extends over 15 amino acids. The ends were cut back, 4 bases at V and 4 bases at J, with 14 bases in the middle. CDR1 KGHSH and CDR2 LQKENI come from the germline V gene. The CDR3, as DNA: TGTGCCAGCTCACAGGGACCGGCGGGATACAATGAGCAGTTCTTC. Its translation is CASSQGPAGYNEQFF.

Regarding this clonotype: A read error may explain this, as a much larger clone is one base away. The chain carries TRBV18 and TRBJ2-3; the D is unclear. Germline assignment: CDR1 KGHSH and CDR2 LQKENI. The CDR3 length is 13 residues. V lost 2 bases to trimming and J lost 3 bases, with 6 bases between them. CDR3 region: CASSPGRTDTQYF. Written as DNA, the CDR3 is TGTGCCAGCTCACCAGGCAGAACAGATACGCAGTATTTT.

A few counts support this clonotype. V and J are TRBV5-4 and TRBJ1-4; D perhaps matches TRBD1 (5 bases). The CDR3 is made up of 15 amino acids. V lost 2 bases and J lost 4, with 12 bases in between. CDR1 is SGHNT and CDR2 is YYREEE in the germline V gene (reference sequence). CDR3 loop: CASSFSPGLNEKLFF. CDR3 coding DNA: TGTGCCAGCAGCTTTAGTCCGGGGCTTAATGAAAAACTGTTTTTT.

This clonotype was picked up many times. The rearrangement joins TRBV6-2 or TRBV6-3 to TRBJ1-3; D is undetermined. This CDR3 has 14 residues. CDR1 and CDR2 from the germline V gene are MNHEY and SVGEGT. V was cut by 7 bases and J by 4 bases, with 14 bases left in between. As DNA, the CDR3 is TGTGCCAGCACCGGTCCGGGAGAGGGAAACACCATATATTTT. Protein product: CASTGPGEGNTIYF.

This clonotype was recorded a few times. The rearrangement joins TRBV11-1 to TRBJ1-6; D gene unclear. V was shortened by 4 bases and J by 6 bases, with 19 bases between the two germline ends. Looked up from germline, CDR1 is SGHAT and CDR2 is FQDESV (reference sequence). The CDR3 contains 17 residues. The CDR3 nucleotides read TGTGCCAGCAGCTCAATGGGTGAAAGGGCACCTAATTCACCCCTCCACTTT. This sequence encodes CASSSMGERAPNSPLHF.